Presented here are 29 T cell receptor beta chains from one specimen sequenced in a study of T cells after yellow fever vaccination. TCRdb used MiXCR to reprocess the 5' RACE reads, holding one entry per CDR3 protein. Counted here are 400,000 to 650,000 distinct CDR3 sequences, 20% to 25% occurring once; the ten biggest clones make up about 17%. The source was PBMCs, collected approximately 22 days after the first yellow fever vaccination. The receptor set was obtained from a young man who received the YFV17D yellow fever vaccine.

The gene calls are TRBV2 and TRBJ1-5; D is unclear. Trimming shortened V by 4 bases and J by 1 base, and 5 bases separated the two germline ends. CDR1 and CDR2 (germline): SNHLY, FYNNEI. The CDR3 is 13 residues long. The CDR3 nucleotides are TGTGCCAGCAGTGCACAGAGCAATCAGCCCCAGCATTTT. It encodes CASSAQSNQPQHF.

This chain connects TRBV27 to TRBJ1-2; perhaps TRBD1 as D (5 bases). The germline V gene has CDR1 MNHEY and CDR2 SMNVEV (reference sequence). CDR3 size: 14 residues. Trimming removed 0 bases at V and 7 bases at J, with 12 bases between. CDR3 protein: CASSLSPRAGGYTF. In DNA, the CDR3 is TGTGCCAGCAGTTTATCCCCCAGGGCTGGTGGCTACACCTTC.

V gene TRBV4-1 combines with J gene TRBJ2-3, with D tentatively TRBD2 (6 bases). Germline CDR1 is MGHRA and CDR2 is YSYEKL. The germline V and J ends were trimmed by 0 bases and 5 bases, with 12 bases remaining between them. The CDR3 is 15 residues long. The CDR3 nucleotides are TGCGCCAGCAGCCAAGATGGAGGGTACATAGATACGCAGTATTTT. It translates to CASSQDGGYIDTQYF.

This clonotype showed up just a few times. CDR3 loop: CASGMRETQYF. In DNA, the CDR3 is TGTGCCAGCGGTATGCGGGAGACCCAGTACTTC. The V call is TRBV19, the J call TRBJ2-5; D remains ambiguous. The V end lost 9 bases, the J end lost 5 bases, and 10 bases lay between the germline ends. Germline lookup yields CDR1 LNHDA and CDR2 SQIVND (reference sequence). This CDR3 region has 11 residues.

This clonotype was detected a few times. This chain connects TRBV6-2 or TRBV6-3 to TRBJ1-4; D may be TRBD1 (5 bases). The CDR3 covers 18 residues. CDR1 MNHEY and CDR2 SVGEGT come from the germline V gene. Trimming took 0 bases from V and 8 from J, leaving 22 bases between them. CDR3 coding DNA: TGTGCCAGCAGTTACTCGAAATCAGAAGGCACTTACAGGGAAAAACTGTTTTTT. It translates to CASSYSKSEGTYREKLFF.

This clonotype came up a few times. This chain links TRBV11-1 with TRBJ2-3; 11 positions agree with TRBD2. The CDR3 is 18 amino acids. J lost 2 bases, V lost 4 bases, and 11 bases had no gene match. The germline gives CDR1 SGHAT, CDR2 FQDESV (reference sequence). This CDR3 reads CASSSPAWTSGYTDTQYF. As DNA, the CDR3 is TGTGCCAGCAGCTCTCCTGCTTGGACTAGCGGGTACACAGATACGCAGTATTTT.

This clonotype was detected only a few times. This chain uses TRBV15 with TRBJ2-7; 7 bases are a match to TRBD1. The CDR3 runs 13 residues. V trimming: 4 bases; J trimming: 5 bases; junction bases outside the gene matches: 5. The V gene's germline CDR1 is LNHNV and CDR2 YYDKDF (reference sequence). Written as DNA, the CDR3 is TGTGCCACCAGCATGGGACAGCGGAACGAGCAGTACTTC. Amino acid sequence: CATSMGQRNEQYF.

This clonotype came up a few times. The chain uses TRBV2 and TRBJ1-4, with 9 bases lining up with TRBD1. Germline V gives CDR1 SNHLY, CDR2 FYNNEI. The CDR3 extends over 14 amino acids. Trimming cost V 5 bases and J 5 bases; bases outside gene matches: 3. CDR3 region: CASSWTGVNEKLFF. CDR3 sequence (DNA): TGTGCCAGCAGTTGGACAGGGGTGAATGAAAAACTGTTTTTT. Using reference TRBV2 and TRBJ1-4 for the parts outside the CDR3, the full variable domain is EPEVTQTPSHQVTQMGQEVILRCVPISNHLYFYWYRQILGQKVEFLVSFYNNEISEKSEIFDDQFSVERPDGSNFTLKIRSTKLEDSAMYFCASSWTGVNEKLFFGSGTQLSVL.

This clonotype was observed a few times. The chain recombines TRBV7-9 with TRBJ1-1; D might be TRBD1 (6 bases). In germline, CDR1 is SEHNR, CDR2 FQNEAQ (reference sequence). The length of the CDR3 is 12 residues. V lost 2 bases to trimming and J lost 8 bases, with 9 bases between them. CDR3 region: CASSLQGWEAFF. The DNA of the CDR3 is TGTGCCAGCAGCTTACAGGGGTGGGAAGCTTTCTTT.

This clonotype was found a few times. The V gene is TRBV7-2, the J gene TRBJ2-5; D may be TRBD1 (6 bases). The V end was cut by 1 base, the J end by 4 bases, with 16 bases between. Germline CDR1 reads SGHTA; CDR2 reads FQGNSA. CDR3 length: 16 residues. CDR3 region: CASSLVQGTPGETQYF. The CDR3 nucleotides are TGTGCCAGCAGCTTAGTGCAGGGGACGCCGGGAGAGACCCAGTACTTC.

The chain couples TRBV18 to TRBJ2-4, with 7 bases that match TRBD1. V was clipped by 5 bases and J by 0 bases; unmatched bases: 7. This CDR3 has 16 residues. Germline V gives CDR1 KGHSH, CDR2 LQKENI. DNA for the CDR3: TGTGCCAGCTCAACAGTGGGGACAGCAGCCAAAAACATTCAGTACTTC. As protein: CASSTVGTAAKNIQYF.

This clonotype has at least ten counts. The CDR3 DNA sequence: TGTGCCAGCAGCTCAGGGTCCACTGAAGCTTTCTTT. Translation gives CASSSGSTEAFF. The V and J genes are TRBV28 and TRBJ1-1; maybe TRBD1 (5 bases). Germline V CDR1 and CDR2: MDHEN, SYDVKM. This CDR3 has 12 amino acids. Between the trimmed V and J ends, which lost 6 bases and 4 bases, there was a span of 9 bases.

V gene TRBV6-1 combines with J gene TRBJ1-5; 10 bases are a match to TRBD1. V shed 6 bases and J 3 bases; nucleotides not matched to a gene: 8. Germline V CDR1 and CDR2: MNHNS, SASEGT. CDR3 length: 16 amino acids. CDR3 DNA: TGTGCCAGCAGCAGACTTGGGACAGGGGTCAATCAGCCCCAGCATTTT. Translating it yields CASSRLGTGVNQPQHF.

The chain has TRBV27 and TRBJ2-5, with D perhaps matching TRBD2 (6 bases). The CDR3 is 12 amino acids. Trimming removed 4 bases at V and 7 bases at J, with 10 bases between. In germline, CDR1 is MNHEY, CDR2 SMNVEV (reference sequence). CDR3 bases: TGTGCCAGCAGTTCCCCCGGGGGGACCCAGTACTTC. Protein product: CASSSPGGTQYF.

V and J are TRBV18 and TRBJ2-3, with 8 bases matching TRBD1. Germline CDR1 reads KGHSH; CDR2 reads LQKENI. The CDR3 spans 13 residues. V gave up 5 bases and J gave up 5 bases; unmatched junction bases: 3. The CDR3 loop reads CASSYTGGDTQYF. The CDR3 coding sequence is TGTGCCAGCTCATACACAGGGGGAGATACGCAGTATTTT.

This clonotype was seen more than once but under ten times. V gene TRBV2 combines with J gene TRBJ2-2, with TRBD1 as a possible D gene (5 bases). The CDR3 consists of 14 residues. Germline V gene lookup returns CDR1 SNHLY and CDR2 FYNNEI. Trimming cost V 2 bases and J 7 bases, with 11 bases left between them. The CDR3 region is CASSESRVYGELFF. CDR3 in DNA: TGTGCCAGCAGTGAAAGCAGGGTTTACGGGGAGCTGTTTTTT. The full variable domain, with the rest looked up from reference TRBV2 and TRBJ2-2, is EPEVTQTPSHQVTQMGQEVILRCVPISNHLYFYWYRQILGQKVEFLVSFYNNEISEKSEIFDDQFSVERPDGSNFTLKIRSTKLEDSAMYFCASSESRVYGELFFGEGSRLTVL.

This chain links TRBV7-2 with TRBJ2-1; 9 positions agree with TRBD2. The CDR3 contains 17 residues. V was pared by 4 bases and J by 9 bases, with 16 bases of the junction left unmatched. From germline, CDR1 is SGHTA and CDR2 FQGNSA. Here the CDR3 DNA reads TGTGCCAGCAGCTCCCCAGGACTAGCGCGGGGGCAGGGTGAGCAGTTCTTC. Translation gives CASSSPGLARGQGEQFF.

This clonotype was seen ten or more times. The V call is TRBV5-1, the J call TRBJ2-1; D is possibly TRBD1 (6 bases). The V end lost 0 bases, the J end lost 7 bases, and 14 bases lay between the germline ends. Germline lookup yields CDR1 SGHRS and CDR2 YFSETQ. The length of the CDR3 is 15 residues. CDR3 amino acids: CASSLGQGIRNEQFF. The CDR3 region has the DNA TGCGCCAGCAGCTTGGGGCAGGGGATTCGGAATGAGCAGTTCTTC.

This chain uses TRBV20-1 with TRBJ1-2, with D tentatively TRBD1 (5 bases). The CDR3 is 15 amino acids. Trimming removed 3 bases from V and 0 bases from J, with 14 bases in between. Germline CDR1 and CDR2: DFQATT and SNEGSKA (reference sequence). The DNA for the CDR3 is TGCAGTGCTAGGGCGCAGGGAGTTCCTAACTATGGCTACACCTTC. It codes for CSARAQGVPNYGYTF.

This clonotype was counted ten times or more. CDR3 sequence: CASRGQVGTDTQYF. CDR3 DNA: TGTGCCAGCAGGGGACAGGTGGGCACAGATACGCAGTATTTT. The chain is built from TRBV7-2 and TRBJ2-3, with 8 bases aligning to TRBD1. This CDR3 is built from 14 residues. Trimming cost V 6 bases and J 1 base; bases outside gene matches: 3. CDR1 and CDR2 (germline): SGHTA, FQGNSA.

The CDR3 is CASHRGRRDGELFF. The CDR3, as DNA: TGTGCCAGCCACAGGGGGCGCCGGGACGGGGAGCTGTTTTTT. The genes are TRBV7-2 and TRBJ2-2, with 9 bases fitting TRBD1. V gave up 8 bases and J gave up 7 bases; unmatched junction bases: 8. The CDR3 is made up of 14 amino acids. Germline assignment: CDR1 SGHTA and CDR2 FQGNSA.

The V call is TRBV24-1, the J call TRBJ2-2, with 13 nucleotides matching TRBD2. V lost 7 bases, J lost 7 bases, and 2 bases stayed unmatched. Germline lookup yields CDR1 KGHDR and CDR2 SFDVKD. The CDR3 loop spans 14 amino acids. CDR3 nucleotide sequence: TGTGCCACCAGGGGACTAGCGGGGAACGGGGAGCTGTTTTTT. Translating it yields CATRGLAGNGELFF.

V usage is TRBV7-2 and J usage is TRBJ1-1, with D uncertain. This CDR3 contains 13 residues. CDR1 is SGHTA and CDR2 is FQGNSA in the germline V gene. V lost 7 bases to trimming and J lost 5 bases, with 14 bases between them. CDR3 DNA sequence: TGTGCCAGCACGTCGGCGCTGGGGACTGAAGCTTTCTTT. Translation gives CASTSALGTEAFF.

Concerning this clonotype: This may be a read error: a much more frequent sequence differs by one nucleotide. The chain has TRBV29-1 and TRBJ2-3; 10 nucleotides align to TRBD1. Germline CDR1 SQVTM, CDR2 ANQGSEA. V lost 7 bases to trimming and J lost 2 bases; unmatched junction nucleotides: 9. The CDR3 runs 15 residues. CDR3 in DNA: TGCAGCGGTCCGCGGACAGGGGGTTACACAGATACGCAGTATTTT. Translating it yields CSGPRTGGYTDTQYF.

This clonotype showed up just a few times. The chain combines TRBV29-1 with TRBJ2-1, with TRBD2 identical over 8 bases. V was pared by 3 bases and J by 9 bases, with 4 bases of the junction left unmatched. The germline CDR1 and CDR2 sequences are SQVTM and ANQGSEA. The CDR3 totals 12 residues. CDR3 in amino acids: CSVEERGSEQFF. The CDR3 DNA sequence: TGCAGCGTTGAGGAGCGGGGGAGTGAGCAGTTCTTC.

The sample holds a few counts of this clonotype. CDR3 protein: CASSLTGLYEQYF. Here the CDR3 DNA reads TGTGCCAGCAGTTTGACAGGACTCTACGAGCAGTACTTC. This chain joins TRBV27 and TRBJ2-7, with D maybe TRBD1 (6 bases). Looked up from germline, CDR1 is MNHEY and CDR2 is SMNVEV (reference sequence). The CDR3 loop spans 13 amino acids. V was shortened by 3 bases and J by 3 bases, with 9 bases between the two germline ends.

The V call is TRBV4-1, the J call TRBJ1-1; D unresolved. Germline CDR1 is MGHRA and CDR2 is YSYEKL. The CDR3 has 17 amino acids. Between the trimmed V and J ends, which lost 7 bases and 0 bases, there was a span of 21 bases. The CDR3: CASNPGAGLLMNTEAFF. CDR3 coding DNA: TGCGCCAGCAACCCAGGCGCCGGGCTCCTGATGAACACTGAAGCTTTCTTT.

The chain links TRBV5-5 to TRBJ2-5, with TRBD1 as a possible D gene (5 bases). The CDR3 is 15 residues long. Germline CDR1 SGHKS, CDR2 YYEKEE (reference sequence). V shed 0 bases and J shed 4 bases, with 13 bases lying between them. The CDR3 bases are TGTGCCAGCAGCTTGGCAGGGTTGCTGGTAGAGACCCAGTACTTC. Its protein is CASSLAGLLVETQYF.

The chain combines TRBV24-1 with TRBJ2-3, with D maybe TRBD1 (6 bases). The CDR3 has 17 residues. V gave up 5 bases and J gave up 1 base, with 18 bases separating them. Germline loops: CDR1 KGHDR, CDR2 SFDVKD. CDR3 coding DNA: TGTGCCACCAGTGGTCGCGCAGGGGATGAGGGCACAGATACGCAGTATTTT. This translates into CATSGRAGDEGTDTQYF.